What follows is one T cell receptor beta chain and its context. This clone was picked up a small number of times. Its recognized antigen is unknown. Nothing much larger sits one base from this clone, and base qualities are not available. These data originate in a study of blood T cell repertoires in COVID-19 (dated by TCRdb to between 2020 and 2021). Some background on the complete study: The collaborator samples originated in the United States, Italy and Spain and spanned the acute and convalescent phases of COVID-19. The prospective study material was composed of cDNA or gDNA derived from T cells, B-cell-depleted T cells, or PBMCs. Subjects who had been exposed to COVID-19, were actively infected with it, or had recovered from it provided the deeply sampled blood TCRbeta repertoires that made up the dataset. The repertoires were released in a freely available public database intended as a resource for research on the immune response to SARS-CoV-2. The samples were drawn from the first 160 participants of the ongoing ImmuneRACE study and from over 950 subjects provided by 6 global collaborators. Sample metadata almost always included a de-identified subject ID, COVID-19 status, age in years and sex. HLA class I and class II types, where available, came from metadata supplied by the sample provider rather than from assay-based typing. What the study reported, not specific to this receptor: The amount of clinical and demographic metadata varied by source and participant and was provided uncurated.

The collaborating institutions used their own protocols to collect whole blood in K2EDTA tubes. For TCRbeta analysis, collaborator samples were shipped as frozen whole blood, as isolated PBMCs, or as DNA extracted from either sample type. TCRbeta CDR3 regions were amplified from genomic DNA using the immunoSEQ Assay, a bias-controlled multiplex PCR. The paper's processing steps were these. The number of nucleated cells in each sample was estimated by amplification of reference gene primers within the assay. To quantify the absolute abundance of each unique TCRbeta CDR3 rearrangement, sequence reads were collapsed and filtered. For each sample, productive Simpson clonality was calculated as the square root of Simpson's diversity index over productive rearrangements. The table was pulled from immuneACCESS by TCRdb, which kept in-frame rearrangements only. Such tables lose some clones; where checked, under half of the loss comes from unresolved V genes, and the rest has no known cause. For V, J and clone size, that table is used; D and trimming come from the DNA. The sample data list tens of thousands of clones, and about three quarters of these were observed just once. 15% of the sample rests with the top ten.

This clonotype originated in a human donor with active or convalescent COVID-19. The donor label of this sample is uncertain. Source material: peripheral blood.

The CDR3 in this case is CASSGQLAGVADTQYF. The DNA is as follows: TGTGCCAGCAGTGGCCAACTAGCGGGAGTGGCAGATACGCAGTATTTT. The chain uses TRBV6-1 and TRBJ2-3; 11 central nucleotides agree with TRBD2. Trimmed from V: 4 bases; trimmed from J: 4 bases; junction bases lacking a gene match: 7. The CDR3 contains 16 residues, cysteine and phenylalanine counted. The retained sequence is limited to the CDR3, 48 bases, with the frame set at the first base. CDR1 and CDR2 (MNHNS, SASEGT) derive from the germline V gene.